This entry lists 15 T cell receptor beta chains sequenced from one sample in a study of blood T cells in healthy people across ages. Using a J-beta primer mix together with a sample-barcoded 5' primer, a second PCR was run for roughly 7 to 12 cycles. From the 5' RACE reads, TCRdb called clonotypes with MiXCR, one entry per CDR3 protein. This table holds approximately 790,000 distinct CDR3 sequences, about 59% found once. Sequencing input: blood. Receptors were obtained from a man aged 30-40 years in good health.

V gene TRBV20-1 combines with J gene TRBJ2-5; D may be TRBD1 (5 bases). The V and J ends lost 4 bases and 5 bases respectively, with 14 bases between them. The V gene's germline CDR1 is DFQATT and CDR2 SNEGSKA (reference sequence). The CDR3 loop spans 13 amino acids. CDR3 protein: CSAIHRPGETQYF. For the CDR3, the DNA is TGCAGTGCTATTCATAGACCAGGGGAGACCCAGTACTTC.

This clonotype has more than one count but fewer than ten. The V and J genes are TRBV10-3 and TRBJ1-5, with TRBD1 matching over 7 bases. V lost 4 bases, J lost 6 bases, and 6 bases stayed unmatched. The CDR3 is made up of 14 amino acids. CDR1 and CDR2 from the germline V gene are ENHRY and SYGVKD. Here the CDR3 DNA reads TGTGCCATCAGTGTGGAAGGGGGCGCTCAGCCCCAGCATTTT. Translated, it gives CAISVEGGAQPQHF.

The chain uses TRBV6-1 and TRBJ2-7; 7 bases are a match to TRBD1. V lost 8 bases, J lost 0 bases, and 4 bases stayed unmatched. Germline CDR1 is MNHNS and CDR2 is SASEGT. The CDR3 has 13 residues. As DNA, the CDR3 is TGTGCCAGCCCCGACAGGGACTCCTACGAGCAGTACTTC. Amino acids: CASPDRDSYEQYF.

V is TRBV29-1 and J is TRBJ2-5; D ambiguous. The germline V gene encodes CDR1 SQVTM and CDR2 ANQGSEA. The CDR3 contains 11 residues. The V end lost 5 bases, the J end lost 4 bases, and 8 bases lay between the germline ends. CDR3 amino acids: CSVTLTETQYF. In DNA, the CDR3 is TGCAGCGTTACGTTGACAGAGACCCAGTACTTC.

The V and J genes are TRBV7-3 and TRBJ2-3, with D possibly being TRBD2 (5 bases). Germline CDR1 and CDR2: SGHTA and FQGTGA. CDR3 length: 15 amino acids. Trimming removed 0 bases at V and 2 bases at J, with 9 bases between. The DNA for the CDR3 is TGTGCCAGCAGCTTAACTAGCGCCGACACAGATACGCAGTATTTT. The encoded protein is CASSLTSADTDTQYF.

A remark on this clonotype: Possible read error: a much larger clone is one base away. The genes are TRBV12-3 or TRBV12-4 and TRBJ2-1; possible D gene TRBD2, 5 bases. The CDR3 runs to 12 residues. CDR3 region: CACSLERNEQFF. The DNA of the CDR3 is TGTGCCTGCAGTCTTGAGCGGAATGAGCAGTTCTTC.

Only a few counts were recorded for this clonotype. This sequence joins TRBV20-1 and TRBJ1-2, with D possibly matching TRBD1 (6 bases). Per germline, CDR1 DFQATT and CDR2 SNEGSKA (reference sequence). This CDR3 comprises 12 residues. V lost 5 bases to trimming and J lost 5 bases, with 12 bases between them. The chain's CDR3 is CSAPDSLYGYTF. The CDR3 coding sequence is TGCAGTGCTCCGGACAGTTTGTATGGCTACACCTTC.

This chain connects TRBV4-3 to TRBJ1-5, with D unresolved. The V and J ends lost 3 bases and 4 bases respectively, with 13 bases between them. The CDR3 sequence is 15 residues long. Per the germline V gene, CDR1 is LGHNA and CDR2 is YSLEER. CDR3 in amino acids: CASSHVRGANQPQHF. The CDR3 DNA is TGCGCCAGCAGCCATGTGAGAGGTGCTAATCAGCCCCAGCATTTT.

The chain recombines TRBV7-9 with TRBJ2-2; D is perhaps TRBD1 (6 bases). Germline V gene lookup returns CDR1 SEHNR and CDR2 FQNEAQ (reference sequence). Deletions cut 5 bases from V and 7 bases from J, with 8 bases between. CDR3 length: 12 residues. The CDR3 loop is CASSRDIGELFF. Here the CDR3 DNA reads TGTGCCAGCAGCCGGGACATCGGGGAGCTGTTTTTT.

This clonotype was detected a few times. The chain joins TRBV2 to TRBJ2-1, with D hard to call. V lost 7 bases and J 0 bases, leaving 7 bases between the germline ends. The germline CDR1 and CDR2 sequences are SNHLY and FYNNEI. The CDR3 totals 13 residues. DNA for the CDR3: TGTGCCAGCACGCAAAGCTCCTACAATGAGCAGTTCTTC. Translation gives CASTQSSYNEQFF.

This clonotype was detected only a few times. In DNA, the CDR3 is TGTGCCAGCAGCCAAGGATCTAGCGGAATAACCTACGAGCAGTACTTC. Translation gives CASSQGSSGITYEQYF. The chain couples TRBV4-2 to TRBJ2-5; 7 positions agree with TRBD2. The DNA end lines up better with TRBJ2-7; the J call may be wrong. The CDR3 is 16 amino acids. Germline loops: CDR1 LGHNA, CDR2 YNFKEQ.

This clonotype showed up just a few times. This rearrangement joins TRBV9 to TRBJ1-6, with 7 bases aligning to TRBD1. The germline gives CDR1 SGDLS, CDR2 YYNGEE. This CDR3 spans 16 amino acids. The V and J ends lost 3 bases and 2 bases, in that order; junction bases with no gene match: 5. CDR3 bases: TGTGCCAGCAGCGAAGGGGGGACAGCCTATAATTCACCCCTCCACTTT. As protein: CASSEGGTAYNSPLHF.

This clonotype was seen a few times. The CDR3 DNA is TGTGCCAGCAGACATGGCGGCCTCTACGAGCAGTACTTC. Its protein product is CASRHGGLYEQYF. The J gene is TRBJ2-7, the V gene TRBV27; no firm D call. Trimming removed 6 bases from V and 3 bases from J, with 12 bases in between. The CDR3 contains 13 residues. Per germline, CDR1 MNHEY and CDR2 SMNVEV (reference sequence).

The V gene is TRBV28, the J gene TRBJ2-1; D is perhaps TRBD2 (6 bases). CDR3 length: 12 amino acids. The V gene's germline CDR1 is MDHEN and CDR2 SYDVKM. The V end lost 9 bases, the J end lost 10 bases, and 16 bases lay between the germline ends. The CDR3 loop is CASRDFGDEQFF. In DNA form, the CDR3 reads TGTGCCAGTAGGGACTTTGGGGACGAGCAGTTCTTC. The whole variable domain, remainder taken from reference TRBV28 and TRBJ2-1, is DVKVTQSSRYLVKRTGEKVFLECVQDMDHENMFWYRQDPGLGLRLIYFSYDVKMKEKGDIPEGYSVSREKKERFSLILESASTNQTSMYLCASRDFGDEQFFGPGTRLTVL.

This clonotype showed up just once. V is TRBV12-3 or TRBV12-4 and J is TRBJ2-6, with unresolved D. This CDR3 spans 14 amino acids. V was pared by 6 bases and J by 0 bases, with 6 bases between. CDR3 residues: CASRACSGANVLTF. The CDR3 DNA reads TGTGCCAGCAGGGCATGCTCTGGGGCCAACGTCCTGACTTTC.